This T cell receptor beta chain was sequenced during a study of OX40 agonist ivuxolimab in advanced cancers. Study-wide results and caveats: Circulating CD4+ and CD8+ T cells showed clonal expansion by week 6 at 0.1 to 3.0 mg/kg.

Clones were read by immunoSEQ multiplex PCR, and TCRdb kept only the in-frame ones, dropping some. This repertoire shows some 60,000 clones, 91% found once; its top ten account for roughly 1.9%. Comment on this clone: Its specificity is unknown.

Sequenced here: CD4+ or CD8+ T cells sorted from blood, sampled in a trial of the OX40 agonist ivuxolimab. This TCR came from an adult with an advanced solid tumor such as melanoma, head and neck, liver or kidney cancer.

The CDR3 spells CASSLSGGRYGYTF. The CDR3 nucleotides read TGCGCCAGCAGCTTGTCAGGGGGCCGCTATGGCTACACCTTC. The chain couples TRBV5-1 to TRBJ1-2, with 8 bases identical to TRBD1. Germline V gene lookup returns CDR1 SGHRS and CDR2 YFSETQ. This CDR3 has 14 residues. Germline trimming cut 1 base from V and 4 bases from J; bases unmatched to any gene: 3.